The sequence of this T cell receptor beta chain was determined in a study of beta chain features in type 1 diabetes. Findings and caveats of the study: A PCR bias possibly favoring shorter templates would apply equally to patients and controls. Sequencing used cDNA, and cells with high TCR expression could therefore be over-represented. It was among patients, rather than healthy donors, that naive, central memory and Treg TCRB repertoires appeared more similar. There was a moderate but significant shortening of TCRB CDR3s in all four CD4+ subsets of Type 1 diabetes patients. Fewer junction insertions and more nucleotide deletions appeared in type 1 diabetes patients.

The CDR3 contains 13 residues. V trimming: 4 bases; J trimming: 6 bases; junction bases outside the gene matches: 6. Germline V lookup: CDR1 GTSNPN, CDR2 SVGIG (reference sequence). In its sample, this clone was seen a few times. Its antigen is still unknown. Sequencing targeted expressed TCRB transcripts, as all isolated RNA had been reverse transcribed. Repertoires were generated with immunoSEQ multiplex PCR, while TCRdb's copy carries only in-frame clones and drops some. This table has about 340,000 clones, 13% appearing once. The chain recombines TRBV30 with TRBJ2-3, with TRBD2 identical over 8 bases. Sequencing used naive CD4+ T cells from blood. The source is a woman aged 18-29 years with type 1 diabetes. The CDR3 DNA sequence: TGTGCCTGGATAAAGCGGGAGTGGGATACGCAGTATTTT. Translating gives CAWIKREWDTQYF.